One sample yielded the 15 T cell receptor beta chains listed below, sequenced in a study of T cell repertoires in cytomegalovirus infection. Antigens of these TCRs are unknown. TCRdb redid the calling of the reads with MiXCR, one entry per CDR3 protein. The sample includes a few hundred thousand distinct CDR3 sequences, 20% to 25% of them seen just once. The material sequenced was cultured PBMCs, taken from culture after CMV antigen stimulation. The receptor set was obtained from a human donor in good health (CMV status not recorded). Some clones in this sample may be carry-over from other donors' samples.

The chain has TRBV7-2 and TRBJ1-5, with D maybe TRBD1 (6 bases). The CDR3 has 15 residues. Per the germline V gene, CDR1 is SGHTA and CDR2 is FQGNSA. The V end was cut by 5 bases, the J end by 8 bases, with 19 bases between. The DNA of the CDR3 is TGTGCCAGCAGCGCCGTGCTCCCAGGGGAGGAGCCCCAGCATTTT. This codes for CASSAVLPGEEPQHF.

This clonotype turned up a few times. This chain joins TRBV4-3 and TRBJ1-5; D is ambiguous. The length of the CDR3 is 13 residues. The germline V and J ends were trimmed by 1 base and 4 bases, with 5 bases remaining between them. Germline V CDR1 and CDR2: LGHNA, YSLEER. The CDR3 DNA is TGCGCCAGCAGCCAAGGCCTAAATCAGCCCCAGCATTTT. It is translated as CASSQGLNQPQHF.

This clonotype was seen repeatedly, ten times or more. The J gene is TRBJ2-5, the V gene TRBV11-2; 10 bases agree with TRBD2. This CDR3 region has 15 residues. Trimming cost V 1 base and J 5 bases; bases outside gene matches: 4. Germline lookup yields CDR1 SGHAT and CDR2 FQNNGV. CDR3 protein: CASSLGPSGSETQYF. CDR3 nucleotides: TGTGCCAGCAGCTTAGGTCCTAGCGGGAGTGAGACCCAGTACTTC.

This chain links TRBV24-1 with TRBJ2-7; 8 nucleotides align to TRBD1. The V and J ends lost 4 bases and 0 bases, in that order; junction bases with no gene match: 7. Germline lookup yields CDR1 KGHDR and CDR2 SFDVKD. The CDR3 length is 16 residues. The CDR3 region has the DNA TGTGCCACCAGTGACCCGGGACAGGCGATCTCCTACGAGCAGTACTTC. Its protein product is CATSDPGQAISYEQYF.

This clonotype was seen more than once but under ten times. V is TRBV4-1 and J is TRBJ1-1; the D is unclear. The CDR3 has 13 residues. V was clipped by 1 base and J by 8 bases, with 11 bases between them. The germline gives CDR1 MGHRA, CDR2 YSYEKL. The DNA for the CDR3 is TGCGCCAGCAGCCAAGGCCCGATGGAGGAAGCTTTCTTT. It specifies CASSQGPMEEAFF.

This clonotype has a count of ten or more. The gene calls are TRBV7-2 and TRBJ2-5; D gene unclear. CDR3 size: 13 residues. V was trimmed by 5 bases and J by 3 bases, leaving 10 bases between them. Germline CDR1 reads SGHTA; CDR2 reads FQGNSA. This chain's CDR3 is CASSPYGEETQYF. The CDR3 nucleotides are TGTGCCAGCAGCCCCTATGGGGAAGAGACCCAGTACTTC.

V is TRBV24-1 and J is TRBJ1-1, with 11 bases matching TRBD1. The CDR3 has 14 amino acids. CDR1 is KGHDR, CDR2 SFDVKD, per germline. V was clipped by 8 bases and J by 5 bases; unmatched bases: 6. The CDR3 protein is CATMRGQGETEAFF. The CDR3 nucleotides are TGTGCCACCATGCGGGGACAGGGGGAGACTGAAGCTTTCTTT.

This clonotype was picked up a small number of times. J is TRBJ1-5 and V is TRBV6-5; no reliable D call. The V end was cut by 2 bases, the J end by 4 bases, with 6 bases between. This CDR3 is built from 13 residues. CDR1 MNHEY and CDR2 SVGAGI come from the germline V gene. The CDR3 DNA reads TGTGCCAGCAGTTACAGTCCAAATCAGCCCCAGCATTTT. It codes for CASSYSPNQPQHF.

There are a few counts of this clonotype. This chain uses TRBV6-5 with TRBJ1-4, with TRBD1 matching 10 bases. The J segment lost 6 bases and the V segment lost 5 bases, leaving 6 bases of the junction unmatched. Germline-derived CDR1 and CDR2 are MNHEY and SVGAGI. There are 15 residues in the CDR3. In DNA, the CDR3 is TGTGCCAGCAGTCGCGCCGGGACAGGGGATGAAAAACTGTTTTTT. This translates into CASSRAGTGDEKLFF.

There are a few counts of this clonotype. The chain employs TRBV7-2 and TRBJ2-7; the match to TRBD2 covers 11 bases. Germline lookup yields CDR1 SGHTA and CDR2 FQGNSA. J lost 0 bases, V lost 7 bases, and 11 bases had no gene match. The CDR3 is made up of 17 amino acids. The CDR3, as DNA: TGTGCCAGCAAAAATGGCGCTAGCGGGAGGAGCTCCTACGAGCAGTACGTC. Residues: CASKNGASGRSSYEQYV.

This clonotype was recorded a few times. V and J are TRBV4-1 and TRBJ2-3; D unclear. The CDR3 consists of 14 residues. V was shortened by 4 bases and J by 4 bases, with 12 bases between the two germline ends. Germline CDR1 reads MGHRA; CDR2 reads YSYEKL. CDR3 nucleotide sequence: TGCGCCAGCAGCCGATCTAGAGGCCCAGATACGCAGTATTTT. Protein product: CASSRSRGPDTQYF.

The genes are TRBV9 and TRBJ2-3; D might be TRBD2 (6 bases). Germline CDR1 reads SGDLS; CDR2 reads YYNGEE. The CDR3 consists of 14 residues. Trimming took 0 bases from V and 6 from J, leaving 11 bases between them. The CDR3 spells CASSVAGSADTQYF. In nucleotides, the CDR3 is TGTGCCAGCAGCGTAGCCGGGAGTGCCGATACGCAGTATTTT.

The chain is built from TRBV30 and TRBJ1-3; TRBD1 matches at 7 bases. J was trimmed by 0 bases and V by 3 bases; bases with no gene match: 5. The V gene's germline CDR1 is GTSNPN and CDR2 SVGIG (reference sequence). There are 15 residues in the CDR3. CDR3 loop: CAWSRDRVSGNTIYF. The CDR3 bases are TGTGCCTGGAGCCGGGACAGAGTCTCTGGAAACACCATATATTTT.

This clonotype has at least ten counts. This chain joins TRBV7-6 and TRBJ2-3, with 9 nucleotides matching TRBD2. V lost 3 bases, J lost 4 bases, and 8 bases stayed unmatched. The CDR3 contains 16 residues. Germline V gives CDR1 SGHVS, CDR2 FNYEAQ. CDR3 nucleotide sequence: TGTGCCAGCAGCTTGCGTAGCGGGAGCGGAGCAGATACGCAGTATTTT. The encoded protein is CASSLRSGSGADTQYF.

The CDR3 DNA reads TGTGCCAGCAGTCCCCTGACAGGGGGGAACACTGAAGCTTTCTTT. It codes for CASSPLTGGNTEAFF. The rearrangement joins TRBV28 to TRBJ1-1; TRBD1 agrees at 9 bases. V shed 5 bases, J shed 1 base, and the junction held 5 bases outside the gene matches. CDR1 is MDHEN, CDR2 SYDVKM, per germline. CDR3 length: 15 residues. The entire variable domain, with the rest obtained from reference TRBV28 and TRBJ1-1, is as follows: DVKVTQSSRYLVKRTGEKVFLECVQDMDHENMFWYRQDPGLGLRLIYFSYDVKMKEKGDIPEGYSVSREKKERFSLILESASTNQTSMYLCASSPLTGGNTEAFFGQGTRLTVV.